This section outlines one TCR beta chain sequence together with its context. Its antigen is undetermined. The CDR3 loop spans 17 amino acids. The germline V and J ends were trimmed by 1 base and 0 bases, with 13 bases remaining between them. The germline CDR1 and CDR2 sequences are LNHNV and YYDKDF (reference sequence). This sample was taken from a study of cytomegalovirus exposure and HLA in healthy donors. Study-wide points: What a later analysis reportedly showed was that an Asian-associated ancestry cluster had fewer N-insertions than the approximately 720-donor mean. Analyzed later, association rates of TCRs varied across HLA loci, with DRB1 most and HLA-C fewest. Sequencing likely generated an artifact that appeared as a cluster of highly shared sequence variants. An analysis done earlier found most TCR beta V segments productive about 90% or about 30% of the time.

PCR primers comprised 60 Vbeta and 13 Jbeta primers. The table came from immunoSEQ multiplex PCR; TCRdb's copy has only in-frame clones and leaves some out. The sample has some 130,000 clones, roughly 78% seen once; the top ten hold 1%. The sequencing sample was made of PBMCs. The clonotype originates from a man aged 40-55 years in good health and CMV-seronegative. The V gene is TRBV15, the J gene TRBJ2-1; D uncertain. The chain's CDR3 is CATSRGRGDSSYNEQFF. The CDR3 DNA reads as TGTGCCACCAGCAGAGGACGTGGCGACTCCTCCTACAATGAGCAGTTCTTC.